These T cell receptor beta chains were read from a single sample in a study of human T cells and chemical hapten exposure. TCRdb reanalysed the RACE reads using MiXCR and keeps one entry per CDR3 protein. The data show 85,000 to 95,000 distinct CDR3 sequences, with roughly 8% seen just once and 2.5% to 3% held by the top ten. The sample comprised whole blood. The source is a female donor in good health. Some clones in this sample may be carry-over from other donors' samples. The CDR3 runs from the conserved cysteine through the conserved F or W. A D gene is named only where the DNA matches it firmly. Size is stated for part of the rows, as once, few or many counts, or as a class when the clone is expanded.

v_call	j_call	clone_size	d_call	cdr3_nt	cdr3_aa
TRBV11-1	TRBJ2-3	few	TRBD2	TGTGCCAGCAGCCTTAGCGGGAGAGGCGCAGATACGCAGTATTTT	CASSLSGRGADTQYF
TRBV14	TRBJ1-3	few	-	TGTGCCAGCAGCCAAGATAGGGCGTATGGAAACACCATATATTTT	CASSQDRAYGNTIYF
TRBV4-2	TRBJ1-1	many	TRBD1	TGTGCCAGCAGCTCTCAACAGGGGGAGAACACTGAAGCTTTCTTT	CASSSQQGENTEAFF
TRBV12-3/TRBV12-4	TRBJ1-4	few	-	TGTGCCAGCAGTTACCGGGACCGTGAAAAACTGTTTTTT	CASSYRDREKLFF
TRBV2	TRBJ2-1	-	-	TGTGCCAGCAGTGAAGGGGAGGTGAGGGGCAATGAGCAGTTCTTC	CASSEGEVRGNEQFF
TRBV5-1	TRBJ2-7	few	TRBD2	TGCGCCAGCAGCTACGGGACTAATGACTACGAGCAGTACTTC	CASSYGTNDYEQYF
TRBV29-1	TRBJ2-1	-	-	TGCAGCGTTGAGGTCTTCTACAATGAGCAGTTCTTC	CSVEVFYNEQFF
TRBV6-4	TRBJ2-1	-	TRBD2	TGTGCCAGCAGTGTCGACGGACTAGCGGGAGCTAATGAGCAGTTCTTC	CASSVDGLAGANEQFF
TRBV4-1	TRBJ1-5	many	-	TGCGCCAGCAGCCAAGATGGAGGGGTTCGTACGGCCCAGCATTTT	CASSQDGGVRTAQHF
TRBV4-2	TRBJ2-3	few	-	TGTGCCAGCAGCCAAGCCGCTACCAGCCCAGATACGCAGTATTTT	CASSQAATSPDTQYF
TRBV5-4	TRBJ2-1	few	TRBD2	TGTGCCAGCAGCTTGGTCCTAGCGGGAGATGAGCAGTTCTTC	CASSLVLAGDEQFF
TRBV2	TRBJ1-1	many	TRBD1	TGTGCCAGCAGTTTCCGACAGGGCGAAGCTTTCTTT	CASSFRQGEAFF
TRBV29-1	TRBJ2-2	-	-	TGCAGCGTTGAAGATTCGGGGTTCGACACCGGGGAGCTGTTTTTT	CSVEDSGFDTGELFF
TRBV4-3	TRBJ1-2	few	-	TGCGCCAGCAGCCAAGAATCCAGGTCCGTCGAAGTCTATGGCTACACCTTC	CASSQESRSVEVYGYTF
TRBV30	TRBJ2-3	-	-	TGTGCCTGGAGGGGACCGGTTTGGGGCACAGATACGCAGTATTTT	CAWRGPVWGTDTQYF
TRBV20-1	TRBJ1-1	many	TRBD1	TGCAGTACGGGACAGCCGAACACTGAAGCTTTCTTT	CSTGQPNTEAFF
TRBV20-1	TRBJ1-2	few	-	TGCAGTGCTAGAGAGGGAGGCTATGGCTACACCTTC	CSAREGGYGYTF
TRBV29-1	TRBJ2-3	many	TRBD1	TGCAGCGCCCTAACAGGGGGCGGCACAGATACGCAGTATTTT	CSALTGGGTDTQYF
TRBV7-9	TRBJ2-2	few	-	TGTGCCAGCAGCTTAATAGAGGTCGGGGAGCTGTTTTTT	CASSLIEVGELFF
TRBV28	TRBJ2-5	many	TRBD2	TGTGCCAGCAGACGACTAGCGGAAGGGGGGCAGGAGACCCAGTACTTC	CASRRLAEGGQETQYF
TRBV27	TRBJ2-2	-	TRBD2	TGTGCCAGCAGTTCCTCCGGGACTAGCGGGGCCTGGTCGAGGACCGGGGAGCTGTTTTTT	CASSSSGTSGAWSRTGELFF
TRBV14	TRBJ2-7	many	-	TGTGCCAGCAGCCAAGAGTTTGGGTACGAGCAGTACTTC	CASSQEFGYEQYF
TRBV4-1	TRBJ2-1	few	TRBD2	TGCGCCAGCAGCCAAGAAAGCGGGACCCTCCCAGATGAGCAGTTCTTC	CASSQESGTLPDEQFF
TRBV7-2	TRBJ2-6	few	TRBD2	TGTGCCAGCCGGGGGGTCTCTGGGGCCAACGTCCTGACTTTC	CASRGVSGANVLTF
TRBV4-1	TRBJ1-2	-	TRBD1	TGCGCCAGCAGCCAAGATACTCAGGGGGCGCAGGGCTACACCTTC	CASSQDTQGAQGYTF
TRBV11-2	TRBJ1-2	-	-	TGTGCCAGCAGCCCTGGGGAGGGGAGGGGCTACACCTTC	CASSPGEGRGYTF
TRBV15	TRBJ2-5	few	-	TGTGCCACCAGCAGAGCCCTGGTACGGGGGCAAGAGACCCAGTACTTC	CATSRALVRGQETQYF
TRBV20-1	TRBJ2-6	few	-	TGCAGTGCTAGATCTCAGGGGAAACTTTCTGGGGCCAACGTCCTGACTTTC	CSARSQGKLSGANVLTF
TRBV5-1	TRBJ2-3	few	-	TGCGCCAGCAGCGGCCGCGGGGGCGCCCCGGCAGATACGCAGTATTTT	CASSGRGGAPADTQYF
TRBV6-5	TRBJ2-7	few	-	TGTGCCAGCAGTTCCTCTTGGACAGCCGCCTCCTACGAGCAGTACTTC	CASSSSWTAASYEQYF
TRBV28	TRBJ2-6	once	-	TGTGCCAGCAGTTTAGGCGGTTACTCTGGGGCCAACGTCCTGACTTTC	CASSLGGYSGANVLTF
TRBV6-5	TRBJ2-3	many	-	TGTGCCAGCAGTTGGGAGGCGGGTAGCACAGATACGCAGTATTTT	CASSWEAGSTDTQYF
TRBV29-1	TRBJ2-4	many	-	TGCAGCGTTGAAGATCCCAGGATAGCAAGCATTCAGTACTTC	CSVEDPRIASIQYF